Listed here are 32 T cell receptor beta chains from one sample, sequenced in a study of cytomegalovirus exposure and HLA in healthy donors. PCR primers comprised 60 Vbeta and 13 Jbeta primers. Method: immunoSEQ multiplex PCR; TCRdb's copy keeps in-frame clones and lacks some. The sample yields under 170,000 clones, about four fifths seen once. The sequenced sample was PBMCs. The receptors were gathered from a human donor in good health.

V is TRBV28 and J is TRBJ1-2; possibly TRBD1 for D (6 bases). The CDR3 is 14 residues long. In germline, CDR1 is MDHEN, CDR2 SYDVKM. With 6 bases removed from V and 2 bases from J, the gap between germline ends came to 13 bases. The CDR3 sequence: CASRYSRGNYGYTF. The CDR3 coding sequence is TGTGCCAGCAGGTACAGCAGGGGAAACTATGGCTACACCTTC.

This sequence joins TRBV25-1 and TRBJ2-1; 10 bases align to TRBD2. The CDR3 extends over 13 amino acids. Trimming at V came to 6 bases and at J to 6 bases, leaving 2 bases not matched to a gene. Looked up from germline, CDR1 is MGHDK and CDR2 is SYGVNS. This chain's CDR3 is CASRLAGSNEQFF. The CDR3 bases are TGTGCCAGCAGACTAGCGGGGTCCAATGAGCAGTTCTTC.

CDR3 nucleotide sequence: TGTGCCAGCAGTTCTCGGACAGGGCAAGAGACCCAGTACTTC. Residues: CASSSRTGQETQYF. This chain links TRBV5-4 with TRBJ2-5; 8 nucleotides agree with TRBD1. The V gene's germline CDR1 is SGHNT and CDR2 YYREEE (reference sequence). V dropped 5 bases and J dropped 2; count of bases not matched to a gene: 5. This CDR3 spans 14 amino acids.

The CDR3 here is CASRTGTGLPNEQFF. As DNA, the CDR3 is TGTGCCAGCAGGACCGGGACAGGACTACCCAATGAGCAGTTCTTC. The gene calls are TRBV28 and TRBJ2-1; TRBD1 agrees at 8 bases. This CDR3 contains 15 residues. CDR1 MDHEN and CDR2 SYDVKM come from the germline V gene. V lost 6 bases, J lost 6 bases, and 10 bases stayed unmatched.

V gene TRBV11-2 combines with J gene TRBJ1-1, with a weak D call TRBD1 (6 bases). Germline CDR1 reads SGHAT; CDR2 reads FQNNGV. Trimming removed 5 bases from V and 1 base from J, with 14 bases in between. This CDR3 spans 15 amino acids. CDR3 bases: TGTGCCAGCAGCCCCGGGGGGCAGTCGAACACTGAAGCTTTCTTT. Amino acids: CASSPGGQSNTEAFF.

J is TRBJ2-1 and V is TRBV6-5, with D tentatively TRBD1 (5 bases). Germline V gene data show CDR1 as MNHEY and CDR2 as SVGAGI. Trimming pared 5 bases from V and 4 bases from J, leaving 12 bases between. The CDR3 sequence is 14 residues long. CDR3 in amino acids: CASSPQGPYNEQFF. The CDR3 DNA is TGTGCCAGCAGTCCCCAGGGTCCGTACAATGAGCAGTTCTTC.

The chain recombines TRBV9 with TRBJ2-1; D remains ambiguous. Looked up from germline, CDR1 is SGDLS and CDR2 is YYNGEE. Trimming shortened V by 0 bases and J by 0 bases, and 7 bases separated the two germline ends. This CDR3 contains 15 residues. The CDR3 loop reads CASSVGSVSYNEQFF. The CDR3 DNA reads as TGTGCCAGCAGCGTAGGGTCGGTCTCCTACAATGAGCAGTTCTTC. The full variable domain, in which reference TRBV9 and TRBJ2-1 provide the parts outside the CDR3, is DSGVTQTPKHLITATGQRVTLRCSPRSGDLSVYWYQQSLDQGLQFLIQYYNGEERAKGNILERFSAQQFPDLHSELNLSSLELGDSALYFCASSVGSVSYNEQFFGPGTRLTVL.

This clone was seen only a few times. This chain joins TRBV6-1 and TRBJ2-2; D perhaps matches TRBD2 (7 bases). Trimming cost V 7 bases and J 6 bases, with 18 bases left between them. From germline, CDR1 is MNHNS and CDR2 SASEGT. The CDR3 extends over 15 amino acids. The CDR3 is CASTPMAGAAGELFF. CDR3 nucleotide sequence: TGTGCCAGCACCCCCATGGCGGGGGCTGCCGGGGAGCTGTTTTTT.

The rearrangement links TRBV10-3 to TRBJ1-2, with 8 bases that match TRBD1. V shed 3 bases and J 6 bases; nucleotides not matched to a gene: 3. The CDR3 loop spans 13 amino acids. CDR1 and CDR2 (germline): ENHRY, SYGVKD. The CDR3 here is CAISDRGRDGYTF. The CDR3 DNA follows: TGTGCCATCAGTGACAGGGGGCGAGATGGCTACACCTTC.

The rearrangement links TRBV10-3 to TRBJ2-5; 9 bases map to TRBD2. The trim removed 4 bases at V and 1 base at J, leaving 7 bases unmatched. The CDR3 has 16 amino acids. In germline, CDR1 is ENHRY, CDR2 SYGVKD. The CDR3 DNA sequence: TGTGCCATCAGTGGTGCACAACTAGCGGGCCAAGAGACCCAGTACTTC. It is translated as CAISGAQLAGQETQYF.

This clone was detected a few times. The CDR3 DNA sequence: TGTGCCAGCAAGTTGGGGGGGGGCCTTTTAGATACGCAGTATTTT. This codes for CASKLGGGLLDTQYF. The chain carries TRBV6-6 and TRBJ2-3, with D tentatively TRBD2 (7 bases). The CDR3 is made up of 15 amino acids. Germline V gene sequence: CDR1 MNHNY, CDR2 SVGAGI (reference sequence). V gave up 7 bases and J gave up 5 bases, with 19 bases separating them.

This chain links TRBV7-6 with TRBJ2-5; a possible D gene is TRBD1 (6 bases). The CDR3 extends over 15 amino acids. Trimming cost V 6 bases and J 8 bases, with 22 bases left between them. Germline V gene lookup returns CDR1 SGHVS and CDR2 FNYEAQ. The CDR3, as DNA: TGTGCCAGCAGTGGAAGGACAGTCAGTATCGTAACCCAGTACTTC. Encoded protein: CASSGRTVSIVTQYF.

On this clone itself: A read error may account for a junction end that differs from germline. The chain is built from TRBV5-5 and TRBJ2-7, with D perhaps TRBD2 (6 bases). This CDR3 comprises 12 residues. In germline, CDR1 is SGHKS, CDR2 YYEKEE (reference sequence). CDR3 coding DNA: TGTGCCAGCAGCCTAGGACCGACTAGTAGTGGCTTC. Its translation: CASSLGPTSSGF.

The V call is TRBV5-4, the J call TRBJ2-6; 7 bases are a match to TRBD1. The CDR3 consists of 17 residues. V was pared by 2 bases and J by 0 bases, with 5 bases of the junction left unmatched. Germline V gives CDR1 SGHNT, CDR2 YYREEE (reference sequence). The chain's CDR3 is CASSLNRGSSGANVLTF. The CDR3 DNA reads TGTGCCAGCAGCTTAAACAGGGGAAGCTCTGGGGCCAACGTCCTGACTTTC. Full variable domain (rest looked up from reference TRBV5-4 and TRBJ2-6): ETGVTQSPTHLIKTRGQQVTLRCSSQSGHNTVSWYQQALGQGPQFIFQYYREEENGRGNFPPRFSGLQFPNYSSELNVNALELDDSALYLCASSLNRGSSGANVLTFGAGSRLTVL.

The J gene is TRBJ2-5, the V gene TRBV29-1, with D possibly being TRBD2 (7 bases). There are 13 residues in the CDR3. The germline V gene encodes CDR1 SQVTM and CDR2 ANQGSEA. Trimming took off 6 bases at V and 4 bases at J, with 15 bases between the two ends. The CDR3 region is CSVGGGGRETQYF. The CDR3 DNA reads TGCAGCGTGGGGGGAGGGGGGCGAGAGACCCAGTACTTC.

The chain uses TRBV27 and TRBJ2-2; no definite D call. V lost 6 bases, J lost 4 bases, and 6 bases lay in between. Germline CDR1 and CDR2: MNHEY and SMNVEV (reference sequence). CDR3 length equals 12 residues. The CDR3 sequence: CASRFSTGELFF. CDR3 DNA sequence: TGTGCCAGCAGGTTCTCCACCGGGGAGCTGTTTTTT.

The CDR3 reads CASSLGQRNTDTQYF. The CDR3 bases are TGTGCCAGCAGCTTGGGACAGAGAAACACAGATACGCAGTATTTT. The chain is built from TRBV5-4 and TRBJ2-3, with D possibly matching TRBD1 (5 bases). Trimming removed 0 bases at V and 2 bases at J, with 10 bases between. From germline, CDR1 is SGHNT and CDR2 YYREEE (reference sequence). The CDR3 consists of 15 residues.

The chain uses TRBV9 and TRBJ1-2; 12 positions match TRBD1. CDR3 size: 16 residues. The J segment lost 6 bases and the V segment lost 4 bases, leaving 10 bases of the junction unmatched. Germline CDR1 reads SGDLS; CDR2 reads YYNGEE. DNA for the CDR3: TGTGCCAGCAGCTTCTTGGGGACAGGGGGCGGGGATGGCTACACCTTC. As protein: CASSFLGTGGGDGYTF.

Here the CDR3 DNA reads TGTGCCAGCAGCCCGTGGACTAGCGGATTGAACACCGGGGAGCTGTTTTTT. It translates to CASSPWTSGLNTGELFF. This chain joins TRBV7-9 and TRBJ2-2; 10 positions agree with TRBD2. This CDR3 spans 17 amino acids. Germline assignment: CDR1 SEHNR and CDR2 FQNEAQ (reference sequence). Germline trimming cut 5 bases from V and 1 base from J; bases unmatched to any gene: 7.

This rearrangement joins TRBV18 to TRBJ1-1; 9 bases agree with TRBD1. The ends lost 3 bases at V and 7 bases at J; junction bases unmatched: 6. CDR1 and CDR2 from the germline V gene are KGHSH and LQKENI. This CDR3 has 14 amino acids. The CDR3 here is CASSPGTGRIEAFF. The CDR3 nucleotides are TGTGCCAGCTCACCTGGGACAGGGAGGATTGAAGCTTTCTTT.

The chain uses TRBV6-5 and TRBJ2-1, with 7 bases aligning to TRBD1. Germline loops: CDR1 MNHEY, CDR2 SVGAGI. This CDR3 is built from 13 residues. The trim removed 8 bases at V and 4 bases at J, leaving 5 bases unmatched. CDR3: CASAPGGYNEQFF. The CDR3 DNA sequence: TGTGCCAGCGCCCCAGGGGGTTACAATGAGCAGTTCTTC.

V and J are TRBV11-3 and TRBJ1-2; D not resolved. Trimming left V 6 bases short and J 4 bases short, with 27 bases between. Germline V gene lookup returns CDR1 SGHNT and CDR2 YENEEA. CDR3 length: 18 residues. CDR3 amino acids: CASSFNGRGMVMGYGYTF. The CDR3 nucleotides read TGTGCCAGCAGTTTTAATGGTCGGGGAATGGTAATGGGCTATGGCTACACCTTC.

The genes are TRBV30 and TRBJ2-3; D perhaps matches TRBD2 (6 bases). The CDR3 contains 14 residues. CDR1 and CDR2 (germline): GTSNPN, SVGIG (reference sequence). Trimming took off 3 bases at V and 0 bases at J, with 10 bases between the two ends. This chain's CDR3 is CAWSGGDSTDTQYF. The CDR3 coding sequence is TGTGCCTGGAGCGGGGGAGACAGCACAGATACGCAGTATTTT.

This rearrangement joins TRBV19 to TRBJ1-2, with TRBD1 as a possible D gene (6 bases). The length of the CDR3 is 12 residues. V lost 7 bases, J lost 6 bases, and 12 bases lay in between. Per the germline V gene, CDR1 is LNHDA and CDR2 is SQIVND (reference sequence). CDR3 protein: CASTLTGDGYTF. CDR3 nucleotide sequence: TGTGCCAGTACCCTGACAGGCGATGGCTACACCTTC.

The CDR3 spells CASSMPGSPLHF. CDR3 DNA sequence: TGTGCCAGCAGCATGCCAGGTTCACCCCTCCACTTT. The chain links TRBV7-6 to TRBJ1-6; D call uncertain. Trimming stripped 5 bases from V and 9 bases from J, with 8 bases between. Germline CDR1 and CDR2: SGHVS and FNYEAQ. This CDR3 is built from 12 residues.

The rearrangement joins TRBV6-6 to TRBJ2-3; D remains ambiguous. Germline lookup yields CDR1 MNHNY and CDR2 SVGAGI (reference sequence). This CDR3 spans 13 amino acids. The V end lost 5 bases, the J end lost 3 bases, and 9 bases lay between the germline ends. The CDR3 sequence is CASSLTRTDTQYF. CDR3 sequence (DNA): TGTGCCAGCAGTCTAACTCGAACAGATACGCAGTATTTT.

The chain is built from TRBV7-2 and TRBJ2-7; 12 nucleotides line up with TRBD2. CDR3 length equals 17 residues. The V gene's germline CDR1 is SGHTA and CDR2 FQGNSA. Losses at the gene ends were 5 bases for V and 7 bases for J; bases not matched to a gene: 15. CDR3 nucleotide sequence: TGTGCCAGCAGCCCAGAACCGGCTAGCGGGAGGGCGGGGGAGCAGTACTTC. Protein: CASSPEPASGRAGEQYF.

The chain recombines TRBV29-1 with TRBJ2-3; D may be TRBD2 (5 bases). Looked up from germline, CDR1 is SQVTM and CDR2 is ANQGSEA. V lost 6 bases and J lost 7, with 17 bases in between. The CDR3 runs 13 residues. The CDR3 DNA follows: TGCAGCGTGACCGGGGTTCTGGTGAATACGCAGTATTTT. Translating it yields CSVTGVLVNTQYF.

The chain combines TRBV28 with TRBJ2-5, with 7 bases matching TRBD1. Germline CDR1 is MDHEN and CDR2 is SYDVKM. After removal of 7 bases from V and 5 bases from J, the junction contained 10 bases not matched to a gene. The CDR3 is made up of 14 amino acids. The CDR3 DNA reads TGTGCCAGCACCCGACAGGGTTCGGGTGAGACCCAGTACTTC. This gives the protein CASTRQGSGETQYF. Together with reference TRBV28 and TRBJ2-5, the CDR3 gives the full variable domain: DVKVTQSSRYLVKRTGEKVFLECVQDMDHENMFWYRQDPGLGLRLIYFSYDVKMKEKGDIPEGYSVSREKKERFSLILESASTNQTSMYLCASTRQGSGETQYFGPGTRLLVL.

A few counts support this clone. The chain recombines TRBV7-3 with TRBJ2-5; 8 nucleotides align to TRBD1. The J call may be faulty, since TRBJ2-7 better matches the DNA end. Germline lookup yields CDR1 SGHTA and CDR2 FQGTGA. The CDR3 length is 14 residues. The CDR3 region has the DNA TGTGCCAGCAGCGTCGGGACAGGCTCCTACGAGCAGTACTTC. This sequence encodes CASSVGTGSYEQYF.

J is TRBJ2-1 and V is TRBV19, with unresolved D. The V gene lost 3 bases and the J gene lost 7 bases, with 13 bases spanning the gap. Germline V gene data show CDR1 as LNHDA and CDR2 as SQIVND (reference sequence). The CDR3 consists of 14 residues. The CDR3 spells CASSMAWALNEQFF. The DNA of the CDR3 is TGTGCCAGTAGTATGGCCTGGGCGTTAAATGAGCAGTTCTTC.

The chain carries TRBV9 and TRBJ1-2; 7 positions agree with TRBD1. The CDR3 length is 13 residues. Looked up from germline, CDR1 is SGDLS and CDR2 is YYNGEE. V lost 0 bases and J lost 6; bases outside the gene matches: 2. The CDR3 here is CASSVGGGDGYTF. CDR3 DNA: TGTGCCAGCAGCGTAGGAGGGGGCGATGGCTACACCTTC.